The clone carrying this T cell receptor (beta chain) has more than one count but fewer than ten. The authors ran a second PCR of about 7 to 11 cycles using a sample-barcoded 5' primer and a J-beta primer mix. From the 5' RACE reads, TCRdb called clonotypes with MiXCR, one entry per CDR3 protein. The sample yields fewer than 800,000 distinct CDR3 sequences, 20% to 25% seen once. These data come from a study of blood T cells in healthy people across ages. The clonotype comes from a man in his 70s in good health. Sequenced input: blood.

In DNA, the CDR3 is TGTGCCTCAGGGAGCAGGGCCCCTAACACTGAAGCTTTCTTT. Amino acids: CASGSRAPNTEAFF. The chain carries TRBV30 and TRBJ1-1; a weak D match, TRBD1 (5 bases). There are 14 residues in the CDR3. V shed 7 bases and J shed 2 bases, with 17 bases lying between them. From germline, CDR1 is GTSNPN and CDR2 SVGIG (reference sequence).